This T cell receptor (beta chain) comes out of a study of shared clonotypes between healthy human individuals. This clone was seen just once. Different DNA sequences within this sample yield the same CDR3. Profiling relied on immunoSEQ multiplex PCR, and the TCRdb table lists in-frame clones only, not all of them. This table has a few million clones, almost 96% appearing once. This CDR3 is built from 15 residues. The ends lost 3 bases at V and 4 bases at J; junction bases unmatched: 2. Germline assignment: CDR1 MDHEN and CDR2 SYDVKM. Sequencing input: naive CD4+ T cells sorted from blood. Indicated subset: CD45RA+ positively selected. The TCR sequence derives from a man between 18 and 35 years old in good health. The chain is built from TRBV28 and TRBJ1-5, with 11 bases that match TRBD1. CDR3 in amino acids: CASSFGTGGNQPQHF. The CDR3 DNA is TGTGCCAGCAGTTTTGGGACAGGGGGGAATCAGCCCCAGCATTTT.